Included here is one TCR beta chain sequence, with context. Its antigen is not known. This record comes from a study of CD8+ T cells in alopecia areata. Regarding the study as a whole: Clonality was higher in lesional than normal scalp, especially in alopecia totalis/universalis. Sequence data from scalp samples additionally include resident alphabeta T cells of normal skin.

The CDR3 spans 17 residues. Trimming removed 5 bases from V and 0 bases from J, with 19 bases in between. CDR1 is MNHEY, CDR2 SMNVEV, per germline (reference sequence). Sequencing relied on a cDNA template that was reverse transcribed from extracted RNA. Data came from immunoSEQ multiplex PCR; TCRdb stores just in-frame clones and leaves some out. The sample has 65,000 to 95,000 clones; roughly half are singletons. The rearrangement uses TRBV27 and TRBJ2-5, with D possibly being TRBD2 (6 bases). Material: NKG2D-high CD8+ T cells sorted from blood. The receptor was isolated from a human donor with alopecia areata. DNA of the CDR3: TGTGCCAGCAGTAGCCCCGAGGAGGGACCGTACCAAGAGACCCAGTACTTC. Translating gives CASSSPEEGPYQETQYF.